The clone carrying this TCR beta chain appeared a few times. The sample is drawn from a study of human T cells and chemical hapten exposure. Background on the study: Readings were taken at 6 days from patch tests that had applied 0.01% DPC to the upper back.

As to time point: patch test 2, 6 weeks after DPC sensitization. Treatment meaning: therapeutic diphenylcyclopropenone sensitization with weekly scalp DPC. Total RNA was isolated from unfractionated whole blood. As the library was built, unique molecular identifiers were attached to individual cDNA molecules. TCRdb ran MiXCR on the RACE reads and lists one entry per CDR3 protein. Found here are about 73,000 distinct CDR3 sequences, 8.5% of them singletons; the top ten hold roughly 3%. Germline loops: CDR1 MNHEY, CDR2 SMNVEV (reference sequence). The length of the CDR3 is 14 residues. The J segment lost 6 bases and the V segment lost 8 bases, leaving 11 bases of the junction unmatched.

The sequenced sample was whole blood, obtained in connection with sensitization to the hapten diphenylcyclopropenone (DPC). This sequence joins TRBV27 and TRBJ2-7; 9 nucleotides line up with TRBD2. The sequence was collected from a woman between 45 and 60 years old with alopecia areata. Some clones in this sample may be carry-over from other donors' samples. In DNA form, the CDR3 reads TGTGCCAGCTCGCCGGGCAGCGGGAGGCGCGAGCAGTACTTC. It yields the protein CASSPGSGRREQYF.